This T cell receptor (beta chain) was recorded in a study of T-cell reconstitution after alpha-beta-depleted transplantation in children. Germline CDR1 reads MNHEY; CDR2 reads SVGAGI. This CDR3 contains 17 residues. On this clonotype: What it binds is not known. Sequence at one end of the junction differs from germline and may be a read error.

The authors prepared the TCRbeta library with unique molecular identifiers. A single record per CDR3 protein comes from TCRdb applying MiXCR to the PCR reads. The sample shows approximately 270,000 distinct CDR3 sequences, 20% to 30% of them seen only once. The study, taken as a whole, reports: Where alpha-beta T cells came from about two months after transplant was reportedly several hundred expanded graft clones.

The chain couples TRBV6-5 to TRBJ2-3, with 9 bases aligning to TRBD1. This receptor was taken from a female patient between 2 and 15 years old who had a stem cell transplant for congenital amegakaryocytic thrombocytopenia, so the T cells may come from the graft donor. The sample consisted of PBMCs, mostly from graft donor cells, taken 360 days after TCRalphabeta/CD19-depleted stem cell transplant. The DNA of the CDR3 is TGTACCAGCAGTTACCCAGAACAGGGGGCGCCGACAGATACGCAGTATTTT. This encodes CTSSYPEQGAPTDTQYF.